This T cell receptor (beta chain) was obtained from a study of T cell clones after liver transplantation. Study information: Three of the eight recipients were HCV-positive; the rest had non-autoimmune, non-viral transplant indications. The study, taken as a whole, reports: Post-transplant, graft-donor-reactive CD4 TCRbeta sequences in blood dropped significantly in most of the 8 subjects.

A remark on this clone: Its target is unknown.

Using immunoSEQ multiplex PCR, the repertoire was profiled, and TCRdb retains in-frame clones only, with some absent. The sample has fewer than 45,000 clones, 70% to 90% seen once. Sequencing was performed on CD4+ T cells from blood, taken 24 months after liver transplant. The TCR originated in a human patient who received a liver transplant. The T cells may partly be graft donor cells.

The CDR3: CASSMGPQGDTQYF. Here the CDR3 DNA reads TGTGCCAGTAGTATGGGGCCCCAAGGAGATACGCAGTATTTT. The rearrangement joins TRBV19 to TRBJ2-3; a weak D match, TRBD1 (5 bases). The CDR3 has 14 residues. Germline V gene sequence: CDR1 LNHDA, CDR2 SQIVND (reference sequence). The germline V and J ends were trimmed by 3 bases and 5 bases, with 12 bases remaining between them. Together with reference TRBV19 and TRBJ2-3, the CDR3 gives the full variable domain: DGGITQSPKYLFRKEGQNVTLSCEQNLNHDAMYWYRQDPGQGLRLIYYSQIVNDFQKGDIAEGYSVSREKKESFPLTVTSAQKNPTAFYLCASSMGPQGDTQYFGPGTRLTVL.